This section outlines one T cell receptor beta chain sequence together with its context. Clones were sequenced by immunoSEQ multiplex PCR, and TCRdb holds only the in-frame ones, with some missing. The sample yields approximately 58,000 clones, more than 70% seen once. This specimen belongs to a study of OX40 agonist ivuxolimab in advanced cancers. This CDR3 is 15 amino acids long. CDR1 MNHEY and CDR2 SVGAGI come from the germline V gene. Trimming removed 6 bases from V and 0 bases from J; junction bases left unmatched: 3. The rearrangement joins TRBV6-5 to TRBJ2-1, with 9 bases lining up with TRBD2. Specimen: CD4+ or CD8+ T cells sorted from blood, collected in a trial of the OX40 agonist ivuxolimab. This clonotype originated in an adult with an advanced solid tumor such as melanoma, head and neck, liver or kidney cancer. The CDR3 is CASSSAGGSYNEQFF. The CDR3 region has the DNA TGTGCCAGCAGCTCAGCGGGGGGCTCCTACAATGAGCAGTTCTTC.